One and the same sample provided the 20 T cell receptor beta chains below, sequenced in a study of T cell changes during pregnancy in multiple sclerosis. Here immunoSEQ multiplex PCR was the method, and the copy in TCRdb shows in-frame clones only, minus some. Of roughly 62,000 clones in the sample, roughly nine tenths were seen once. The material sequenced was peripheral blood, taken in the first trimester of pregnancy. Receptor source: a female donor with multiple sclerosis, enrolled in a pregnancy study.

This chain links TRBV29-1 with TRBJ2-3; 15 bases agree with TRBD2. There are 16 residues in the CDR3. Trimming cost V 4 bases and J 4 bases; bases outside gene matches: 6. Looked up from germline, CDR1 is SQVTM and CDR2 is ANQGSEA. The CDR3 protein is CSVGTSGRAVPDTQYF. The CDR3 region has the DNA TGCAGCGTTGGGACTAGCGGGAGGGCCGTCCCAGATACGCAGTATTTT.

This chain links TRBV18 with TRBJ2-7, with D possibly being TRBD2 (6 bases). The CDR3 consists of 14 residues. The V end lost 0 bases, the J end lost 6 bases, and 12 bases lay between the germline ends. The germline CDR1 and CDR2 sequences are KGHSH and LQKENI. The CDR3 region is CASSPPFGGSEQYF. DNA for the CDR3: TGTGCCAGCTCACCACCGTTTGGGGGGTCCGAGCAGTACTTC.

The V gene is TRBV2, the J gene TRBJ2-7; tentatively, D is TRBD1 (5 bases). CDR1 SNHLY and CDR2 FYNNEI come from the germline V gene. Trimming removed 6 bases from V and 11 bases from J, with 20 bases in between. The CDR3 is 13 residues long. DNA for the CDR3: TGTGCCAGCAGCGCCGCCACCAGGGCCTGGGAGTACTTC. This translates into CASSAATRAWEYF.

About this clone: Relative to the germline gene, one junction end is altered; a read error may explain this. The chain recombines TRBV30 with TRBJ1-2; no clear D. Germline CDR1 reads GTSNPN; CDR2 reads SVGIG (reference sequence). The CDR3 is made up of 14 amino acids. CDR3 region: CAWSSMIFNNGYTF. The CDR3 DNA is TGTGCCTGGAGTTCCATGATCTTTAACAATGGCTACACCTTC. The full variable domain, its missing parts supplied by reference TRBV30 and TRBJ1-2, is SQTIHQWPATLVQPVGSPLSLECTVEGTSNPNLYWYRQAAGRGLQLLFYSVGIGQISSEVPQNLSASRPQDRQFILSSKKLLLSDSGFYLCAWSSMIFNNGYTFGSGTRLTVV.

V and J are TRBV4-2 and TRBJ2-1; the match to TRBD2 covers 11 bases. This CDR3 comprises 16 residues. In germline, CDR1 is LGHNA, CDR2 YNFKEQ. With 3 bases clipped from V and 2 bases from J, the junction kept 3 bases outside the gene matches. The CDR3 loop is CASSHIAGGAYNEQFF. The CDR3 DNA is TGTGCCAGCAGCCACATAGCGGGGGGGGCCTACAATGAGCAGTTCTTC.

The gene calls are TRBV27 and TRBJ2-1; no definite D call. V was shortened by 6 bases and J by 4 bases, with 4 bases between the two germline ends. The CDR3 runs to 11 residues. The V gene's germline CDR1 is MNHEY and CDR2 SMNVEV (reference sequence). The CDR3 spells CASSLYNEQFF. The CDR3 DNA reads as TGTGCCAGCAGCCTATACAATGAGCAGTTCTTC.

This clone came up once. The rearrangement joins TRBV18 to TRBJ1-1; D not certain. V was cut by 3 bases and J by 1 base, with 12 bases left in between. CDR1 is KGHSH and CDR2 is LQKENI in the germline V gene. There are 15 residues in the CDR3. DNA of the CDR3: TGTGCCAGCTCACCCAATTTCCAGGAGAACACTGAAGCTTTCTTT. This sequence encodes CASSPNFQENTEAFF.

J is TRBJ2-3 and V is TRBV14; 8 bases are a match to TRBD2. CDR3 length equals 16 residues. V was clipped by 0 bases and J by 2 bases; unmatched bases: 4. From germline, CDR1 is SGHDN and CDR2 FVKESK. The CDR3 reads CASSQDSGAFTDTQYF. The CDR3 region has the DNA TGTGCCAGCAGCCAAGATAGCGGGGCGTTCACAGATACGCAGTATTTT. The entire variable domain, with the rest obtained from reference TRBV14 and TRBJ2-3, is as follows: EAGVTQFPSHSVIEKGQTVTLRCDPISGHDNLYWYRRVMGKEIKFLLHFVKESKQDESGMPNNRFLAERTGGTYSTLKVQPAELEDSGVYFCASSQDSGAFTDTQYFGPGTRLTVL.

The chain employs TRBV6-1 and TRBJ1-2; possible D gene TRBD1, 5 bases. Germline assignment: CDR1 MNHNS and CDR2 SASEGT. Trimming took 7 bases from V and 4 from J, leaving 16 bases between them. The CDR3 covers 14 residues. Written as DNA, the CDR3 is TGTGCCAGCACTTTGAATGTACAGGCCTATGGCTACACCTTC. Translated, it gives CASTLNVQAYGYTF.

The chain carries TRBV10-3 and TRBJ2-1; 9 bases match TRBD2. The germline gives CDR1 ENHRY, CDR2 SYGVKD. The CDR3 is 14 residues long. The junction had 2 bases not matched to a gene; V was cut back by 2 bases and J by 6 bases. The CDR3 region is CAISEAGGFNEQFF. CDR3 DNA: TGTGCCATCAGTGAGGCGGGGGGGTTCAATGAGCAGTTCTTC.

This clone appeared once. The rearrangement joins TRBV6-5 to TRBJ2-1; 7 nucleotides agree with TRBD2. CDR3 length equals 15 residues. V lost 5 bases and J lost 1; bases outside the gene matches: 5. Germline V gene lookup returns CDR1 MNHEY and CDR2 SVGAGI. CDR3 amino acids: CASSAGVLSYNEQFF. As DNA, the CDR3 is TGTGCCAGCAGTGCGGGGGTTCTTTCCTACAATGAGCAGTTCTTC.

The chain couples TRBV5-4 to TRBJ2-2; D ambiguous. Germline V gene data show CDR1 as SGHNT and CDR2 as YYREEE (reference sequence). CDR3 length equals 16 residues. Between the trimmed V and J ends, which lost 0 bases and 2 bases, there was a span of 11 bases. The CDR3 reads CASSLDGFQNTGELFF. CDR3 bases: TGTGCCAGCAGCTTGGATGGCTTCCAAAACACCGGGGAGCTGTTTTTT.

This clone was picked up a small number of times. This rearrangement joins TRBV7-2 to TRBJ1-5, with D possibly matching TRBD1 (5 bases). Trimming removed 3 bases at V and 3 bases at J, with 15 bases between. Germline CDR1 and CDR2: SGHTA and FQGNSA. There are 16 residues in the CDR3. The CDR3 bases are TGTGCCAGCAGCTTTGGGACCGGGAGGCTCAATCAGCCCCAGCATTTT. Its translation: CASSFGTGRLNQPQHF.

The chain joins TRBV6-6 to TRBJ1-2; 7 nucleotides align to TRBD1. After removal of 6 bases from V and 8 bases from J, the junction contained 6 bases not matched to a gene. CDR3 size: 12 residues. Germline values: CDR1 MNHNY, CDR2 SVGAGI (reference sequence). CDR3 nucleotide sequence: TGTGCCAGCAGCCCCGAGGGGGCCGGCTACACCTTC. It specifies CASSPEGAGYTF.

V gene TRBV5-1 combines with J gene TRBJ1-2; D not certain. Between the trimmed V and J ends, which lost 2 bases and 2 bases, there was a span of 10 bases. CDR1 is SGHRS, CDR2 YFSETQ, per germline. The CDR3 is 14 amino acids. CDR3 nucleotide sequence: TGCGCCAGCAGCTTAGGTCAGGCAAACTATGGCTACACCTTC. It encodes CASSLGQANYGYTF.

This clone was observed at least ten times. The chain combines TRBV2 with TRBJ2-7; 9 bases agree with TRBD2. Germline V gene lookup returns CDR1 SNHLY and CDR2 FYNNEI. The CDR3 sequence is 16 residues long. With V trimmed by 7 bases and J by 2 bases, 12 bases remained unmatched. Written as DNA, the CDR3 is TGTGCCAGCAACACTGAGGGGGCGGGGGGGCCCTACGAGCAGTACTTC. The encoded protein is CASNTEGAGGPYEQYF. Full variable domain (missing parts from reference TRBV2 and TRBJ2-7): EPEVTQTPSHQVTQMGQEVILRCVPISNHLYFYWYRQILGQKVEFLVSFYNNEISEKSEIFDDQFSVERPDGSNFTLKIRSTKLEDSAMYFCASNTEGAGGPYEQYFGPGTRLTVT.

This clone came up once. This chain links TRBV18 with TRBJ2-7; no definite D call. The germline CDR1 and CDR2 sequences are KGHSH and LQKENI. Trimming left V 3 bases short and J 3 bases short, with 6 bases between. CDR3 length: 12 amino acids. In nucleotides, the CDR3 is TGTGCCAGCTCACCTTCCAGCTACGAGCAGTACTTC. Its protein product is CASSPSSYEQYF.

This chain joins TRBV6-5 and TRBJ1-2; 8 nucleotides agree with TRBD1. The CDR3 is 14 residues long. V lost 5 bases, J lost 6 bases, and 8 bases stayed unmatched. CDR1 is MNHEY and CDR2 is SVGAGI in the germline V gene. The CDR3 reads CASSLPDREDGYTF. DNA for the CDR3: TGTGCCAGCAGTCTACCGGACAGGGAGGATGGCTACACCTTC.

J is TRBJ1-6 and V is TRBV4-2, with unresolved D. This CDR3 is built from 15 residues. Germline V lookup: CDR1 LGHNA, CDR2 YNFKEQ. V lost 4 bases and J 9 bases, leaving 16 bases between the germline ends. The CDR3 DNA sequence: TGTGCCAGCAGCCCGGAGGGTATAGGGCCTTCACCCCTCCACTTT. It specifies CASSPEGIGPSPLHF.

The chain couples TRBV10-3 to TRBJ1-2; 10 positions match TRBD1. V was pared by 8 bases and J by 8 bases, with 8 bases of the junction left unmatched. The CDR3 is made up of 13 amino acids. The V gene's germline CDR1 is ENHRY and CDR2 SYGVKD. CDR3: CAIERQGARGYTF. In DNA form, the CDR3 reads TGTGCCATCGAACGACAGGGGGCTCGGGGCTACACCTTC.